This T cell receptor beta chain was sequenced in a study of Graves' ophthalmopathy and Graves' hyperthyroidism. None of the included patients had other autoimmune diseases, uncontrolled infections, pregnancy or lactation, as these led to exclusion. Serum thyroxine and TRAb, along with clinical symptoms, thyroid ultrasound and orbital computed tomography, were what diagnosis relied on. As the starting material, around 9.1 ml of fresh peripheral blood yielded the PBMCs. TCR beta CDR3 amplification used RNA transcripts. Second-round multiplex PCR came after first-round RT-PCR with HTBI primers. TCRdb passed the multiplex PCR reads through MiXCR, listing each CDR3 protein once. The sample comprises under 350,000 distinct CDR3 sequences, roughly a sixth of which are singletons, and over 9% rests with the top ten. Study-wide results and limits: Clonotypes were expanded in thyroid at above 0.001 frequency, and most also appeared in blood.

Many counts were recorded for this clonotype. No antigen is known for it. Trimming removed 11 bases at V and 0 bases at J, with 13 bases between. The CDR3 covers 13 residues. CDR1 and CDR2 (germline): MNHEY, SVGAGI. This receptor was obtained from an adult man with Graves' ophthalmopathy. V and J are TRBV6-5 and TRBJ2-5, with D perhaps matching TRBD2 (5 bases). Material for sequencing was peripheral blood. The CDR3 bases are TGTGCCGCTTTAGGACTGAACCAAGAGACCCAGTACTTC. As protein: CAALGLNQETQYF.